The 16 T cell receptor beta chains below come from one sample, sequenced in a study of spatial heterogeneity in lung cancer. Regarding time point: blood at routine non-recurrence follow-up after resection. TCRdb reanalysed the 5' RACE reads using MiXCR and keeps one entry per CDR3 protein. The sample lists 20,000 to 30,000 distinct CDR3 sequences, over 7.5% seen once, with about 20% in the top ten. Sample: PBMCs, taken at follow-up. All receptors come from a male donor with early-stage non-small cell lung cancer.

This rearrangement joins TRBV28 to TRBJ1-3; 7 nucleotides align to TRBD1. With 6 bases clipped from V and 3 bases from J, the junction kept 8 bases outside the gene matches. From germline, CDR1 is MDHEN and CDR2 SYDVKM. The CDR3 runs to 15 residues. The CDR3 here is CASRSGQAIGNTIYF. CDR3 nucleotide sequence: TGTGCCAGCAGATCAGGACAGGCAATTGGAAACACCATATATTTT.

This clonotype has only a few counts. The CDR3 region has the DNA TGCGCCAGCAGAACAGGGGGCCTGACAGATACGCAGTATTTT. Encoded protein: CASRTGGLTDTQYF. The V gene is TRBV5-1, the J gene TRBJ2-3, with 9 bases aligning to TRBD1. The J segment lost 3 bases and the V segment lost 5 bases, leaving 4 bases of the junction unmatched. This CDR3 has 14 residues. Germline assignment: CDR1 SGHRS and CDR2 YFSETQ.

This clonotype occurred many times. V usage is TRBV4-2 and J usage is TRBJ2-7, with 7 positions matching TRBD2. V was pared by 3 bases and J by 4 bases, with 6 bases of the junction left unmatched. Germline-derived CDR1 and CDR2 are LGHNA and YNFKEQ. This CDR3 spans 14 amino acids. This CDR3 reads CASSQAGTIYEQYF. The DNA for the CDR3 is TGTGCCAGCAGCCAGGCTGGGACTATATACGAGCAGTACTTC.

The chain recombines TRBV2 with TRBJ2-2; no clear D. This CDR3 comprises 15 residues. Trimming cost V 2 bases and J 9 bases, with 16 bases left between them. Germline V gene data show CDR1 as SNHLY and CDR2 as FYNNEI. The chain's CDR3 is CASSELVQDGRELFF. The CDR3, as DNA: TGTGCCAGCAGTGAATTGGTCCAGGACGGCCGGGAGCTGTTTTTT.

This clonotype was seen many times. J is TRBJ2-7 and V is TRBV6-1; D is perhaps TRBD2 (5 bases). Germline V gene lookup returns CDR1 MNHNS and CDR2 SASEGT. The germline V and J ends were trimmed by 7 bases and 5 bases, with 18 bases remaining between them. CDR3 length: 14 residues. The CDR3 spells CASMWTPPGDEQYF. CDR3 nucleotides: TGTGCCAGCATGTGGACTCCCCCTGGGGACGAGCAGTACTTC.

This clonotype was seen once. V is TRBV7-6 and J is TRBJ1-6, with unresolved D. The V and J ends lost 5 bases and 10 bases respectively, with 18 bases between them. There are 15 residues in the CDR3. The germline CDR1 and CDR2 sequences are SGHVS and FNYEAQ. The CDR3 protein is CASSQSAAGRSPLHF. The CDR3 DNA reads as TGTGCCAGCAGCCAGAGCGCGGCAGGACGATCACCCCTCCACTTT.

This clonotype appeared many times. The chain uses TRBV29-1 and TRBJ2-3; the D gene is possibly TRBD1 (5 bases). The length of the CDR3 is 15 residues. V was cut by 6 bases and J by 6 bases, with 22 bases left in between. Germline V lookup: CDR1 SQVTM, CDR2 ANQGSEA. CDR3 residues: CSVRRGATVADTQYF. The CDR3 bases are TGCAGCGTGCGAAGGGGCGCGACCGTCGCGGATACGCAGTATTTT.

This clonotype appeared many times. Here the CDR3 reads CASRDTGYMNGYTF. CDR3 nucleotides: TGTGCCAGCAGGGACACAGGTTACATGAATGGCTACACCTTC. This chain links TRBV2 with TRBJ1-2, with D possibly matching TRBD1 (5 bases). The CDR3 has 14 residues. Germline assignment: CDR1 SNHLY and CDR2 FYNNEI. Between the trimmed V and J ends, which lost 6 bases and 6 bases, there was a span of 17 bases. The full variable domain, in which reference TRBV2 and TRBJ1-2 provide the parts outside the CDR3, is EPEVTQTPSHQVTQMGQEVILRCVPISNHLYFYWYRQILGQKVEFLVSFYNNEISEKSEIFDDQFSVERPDGSNFTLKIRSTKLEDSAMYFCASRDTGYMNGYTFGSGTRLTVV.

This chain links TRBV5-1 with TRBJ1-1; no reliable D call. The CDR3 is 13 residues long. V lost 0 bases, J lost 1 base, and 4 bases lay in between. CDR1 and CDR2 from the germline V gene are SGHRS and YFSETQ. The CDR3 DNA reads as TGCGCCAGCAGCTTGGGATGGAACACTGAAGCTTTCTTT. Protein: CASSLGWNTEAFF.

In its sample, this clonotype was seen many times. This chain connects TRBV28 to TRBJ1-6; weak D call: TRBD1 (6 bases). This CDR3 has 18 amino acids. CDR1 MDHEN and CDR2 SYDVKM come from the germline V gene. V lost 7 bases, J lost 8 bases, and 27 bases lay in between. The CDR3, as DNA: TGTGCCAGCACCGAATCGCGCGGGGGGACACAGGTAGATTCACCCCTCCACTTT. Protein product: CASTESRGGTQVDSPLHF. The whole variable domain, filled in from reference TRBV28 and TRBJ1-6, reads DVKVTQSSRYLVKRTGEKVFLECVQDMDHENMFWYRQDPGLGLRLIYFSYDVKMKEKGDIPEGYSVSREKKERFSLILESASTNQTSMYLCASTESRGGTQVDSPLHFGNGTRLTVT.

Ten or more counts support this clonotype. The CDR3 DNA follows: TGTGCCAGCAGTTTACAGAGGGACTTGTATTTT. It yields the protein CASSLQRDLYF. The chain is built from TRBV12-3 or TRBV12-4 and TRBJ2-3, with a weak D call TRBD2 (6 bases). Trimming pared 2 bases from V and 14 bases from J, leaving 11 bases between. The CDR3 loop spans 11 amino acids.

In this sample, this clonotype turned up many times. The chain couples TRBV27 to TRBJ2-3; tentative D call: TRBD2 (5 bases). The CDR3 covers 16 residues. V was cut by 4 bases and J by 0 bases, with 14 bases left in between. CDR1 and CDR2 from the germline V gene are MNHEY and SMNVEV (reference sequence). CDR3 sequence reads: CASSSGLVLSTDTQYF. The CDR3 DNA sequence: TGTGCCAGCAGTTCCGGACTCGTCCTAAGCACAGATACGCAGTATTTT.

This clonotype was counted at least ten times. This chain connects TRBV27 to TRBJ2-7; 10 bases align to TRBD2. The V gene end was trimmed by 1 base and the J gene end by 6 bases; junction bases not matched to a gene: 9. CDR3 length: 16 amino acids. Germline V gene sequence: CDR1 MNHEY, CDR2 SMNVEV (reference sequence). The CDR3: CASSLFAVAGGGEQYF. DNA for the CDR3: TGTGCCAGCAGTTTATTCGCCGTAGCGGGGGGAGGCGAGCAGTACTTC.

The V and J genes are TRBV20-1 and TRBJ2-7, with TRBD1 identical over 8 bases. V was clipped by 6 bases and J by 2 bases; unmatched bases: 6. Germline CDR1 DFQATT, CDR2 SNEGSKA (reference sequence). CDR3 length: 13 amino acids. CDR3 protein: CSATSTGAYEQYF. Written as DNA, the CDR3 is TGCAGTGCCACCTCGACAGGGGCCTACGAGCAGTACTTC.

The chain combines TRBV7-9 with TRBJ2-3; weak D call: TRBD2 (7 bases). Trimming left V 0 bases short and J 4 bases short, with 11 bases between. The CDR3 runs 15 residues. Germline V gene data show CDR1 as SEHNR and CDR2 as FQNEAQ (reference sequence). This CDR3 reads CASSLAGGQADTQYF. DNA of the CDR3: TGTGCCAGCAGCTTAGCGGGGGGGCAGGCAGATACGCAGTATTTT.

This clonotype was counted a few times. The genes are TRBV6-1 and TRBJ2-3; 10 bases agree with TRBD1. The CDR3 runs 17 residues. In germline, CDR1 is MNHNS, CDR2 SASEGT. V shed 5 bases, J shed 6 bases, and the junction held 14 bases outside the gene matches. CDR3 in amino acids: CASSNRTGQGRRDTQYF. DNA for the CDR3: TGTGCCAGCAGTAACAGAACGGGACAGGGGAGACGGGATACGCAGTATTTT.